The text below deals with one T cell receptor (beta chain). The antigen is undetermined. The sample originates from a study of T cell responses to AZD1222 COVID-19 vaccine. V was trimmed by 3 bases and J by 6 bases, leaving 12 bases between them. The germline CDR1 and CDR2 sequences are SGHNT and YYREEE (reference sequence). CDR3 length: 13 residues. Generated by immunoSEQ multiplex PCR, the TCRdb table keeps only in-frame clones and is missing some. The sample consists of about 150,000 clones, about 87% of them appearing once. Points from the study as a whole: Every sample of the repertoires postdated the peak T cell response.

The sequence was collected from an adult who received the AZD1222 COVID-19 vaccine. The input for sequencing was peripheral blood, taken 28 days after the second AZD1222 dose. V is TRBV5-4 and J is TRBJ1-1; D may be TRBD1 (5 bases). The CDR3 DNA reads as TGTGCCAGCAGCTACTCGACAGTCGCTGAAGCTTTCTTT. This gives the protein CASSYSTVAEAFF.